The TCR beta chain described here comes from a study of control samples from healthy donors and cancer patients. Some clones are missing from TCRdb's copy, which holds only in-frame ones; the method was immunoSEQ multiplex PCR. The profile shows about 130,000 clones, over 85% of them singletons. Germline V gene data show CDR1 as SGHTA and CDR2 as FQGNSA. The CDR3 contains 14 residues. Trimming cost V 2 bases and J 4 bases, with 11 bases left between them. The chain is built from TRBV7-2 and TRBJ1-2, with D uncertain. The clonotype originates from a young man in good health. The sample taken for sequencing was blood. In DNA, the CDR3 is TGTGCCAGCAGCTTATCCCCCGGCCTCTATGGCTACACCTTC. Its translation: CASSLSPGLYGYTF.